This T cell receptor beta chain originates from a study of siplizumab effects on memory and regulatory T cells. The study, taken as a whole, reports: There was no confirmation of the suppressive function of proliferating Tregs from siplizumab cultures. Researchers could not give a naive or memory phenotype to roughly 75-96% of proliferating CD4+ or CD8+ clones. Unstimulated naive T cells seemed to show more diversity than memory cells did, and they also seemed to be among the major contributors to the alloresponse.

About 1.1 x 10^5 TCR templates were measured in each sample. Profiling relied on immunoSEQ multiplex PCR, and the TCRdb table lists in-frame clones only, not all of them. The table has roughly 100,000 clones, 90% to 95% seen once. CDR1 and CDR2 (germline): SGHDN, FVKESK. V was pared by 2 bases and J by 4 bases, with 23 bases between. CDR3 length equals 18 residues. Note on this clone: What it binds is unknown.

The source is a human donor in good health. The genes are TRBV14 and TRBJ1-1; D call uncertain. Sequenced sample: CD4+ T cells sorted from blood. The CDR3 region is CASSQRRARRNPGTEAFF. CDR3 in DNA: TGTGCCAGCAGCCAACGCCGGGCGAGGAGGAACCCGGGCACTGAAGCTTTCTTT.